Listed here are 22 T cell receptor beta chains from one sample, sequenced in a study of cytomegalovirus exposure and HLA in healthy donors. Primers for the PCR totalled 60 Vbeta and 13 Jbeta. Libraries were prepared by immunoSEQ multiplex PCR; TCRdb keeps only in-frame clonotypes and omits some of them. The sample includes 150,000 to 200,000 clones, more than 75% seen only once; the top ten take 1.5% to 2%. Sequenced input: PBMCs. These receptors all come from a woman between 18 and 30 years old in good health and CMV-seronegative.

The V gene is TRBV19, the J gene TRBJ1-1; possibly TRBD1 for D (5 bases). CDR3 length: 14 amino acids. Germline values: CDR1 LNHDA, CDR2 SQIVND (reference sequence). V lost 2 bases to trimming and J lost 6 bases, with 13 bases between them. The CDR3 region has the DNA TGTGCCAGTAGTATAACGAGACAGAGGCCTGAAGCTTTCTTT. Translation: CASSITRQRPEAFF. Filled out from reference TRBV19 and TRBJ1-1, the complete variable domain reads DGGITQSPKYLFRKEGQNVTLSCEQNLNHDAMYWYRQDPGQGLRLIYYSQIVNDFQKGDIAEGYSVSREKKESFPLTVTSAQKNPTAFYLCASSITRQRPEAFFGQGTRLTVV.

This clone appeared once. The chain is built from TRBV4-2 and TRBJ2-5; TRBD2 agrees at 9 bases. Trimming cost V 1 base and J 7 bases; bases outside gene matches: 10. The germline gives CDR1 LGHNA, CDR2 YNFKEQ. CDR3 length: 16 residues. In nucleotides, the CDR3 is TGTGCCAGCAGCCAAGGGGCTAGCGGGGTAGCAGGGACCCAGTACTTC. This translates into CASSQGASGVAGTQYF.

The rearrangement joins TRBV15 to TRBJ1-3; D unclear. Germline V CDR1 and CDR2: LNHNV, YYDKDF (reference sequence). The CDR3 has 15 residues. The V end was cut by 0 bases, the J end by 2 bases, with 8 bases between. The CDR3 protein is CATSRDSGAGNTIYF. The CDR3 coding sequence is TGTGCCACCAGCAGAGATAGCGGGGCTGGAAACACCATATATTTT. Full variable domain (remainder filled in from reference TRBV15 and TRBJ1-3): DAMVIQNPRYQVTQFGKPVTLSCSQTLNHNVMYWYQQKSSQAPKLLFHYYDKDFNNEADTPDNFQSRRPNTSFCFLDIRSPGLGDTAMYLCATSRDSGAGNTIYFGEGSWLTVV.

This clone came up once. V usage is TRBV29-1 and J usage is TRBJ2-7; the match to TRBD2 covers 7 bases. Germline-derived CDR1 and CDR2 are SQVTM and ANQGSEA. Germline trimming cut 4 bases from V and 0 bases from J; bases unmatched to any gene: 3. CDR3 length: 13 amino acids. This CDR3 reads CSVVGLDSYEQYF. DNA for the CDR3: TGCAGCGTTGTAGGACTAGACTCCTACGAGCAGTACTTC.

The J gene is TRBJ2-7, the V gene TRBV7-9, with 14 bases fitting TRBD2. The CDR3 is made up of 17 amino acids. The V gene end was trimmed by 5 bases and the J gene end by 1 base; junction bases not matched to a gene: 7. From germline, CDR1 is SEHNR and CDR2 FQNEAQ (reference sequence). The CDR3 reads CASSVTSGRAGSYEQYF. CDR3 nucleotide sequence: TGTGCCAGCAGCGTGACTAGCGGGAGGGCCGGATCCTACGAGCAGTACTTC.

This chain uses TRBV27 with TRBJ2-7; 7 bases agree with TRBD1. CDR1 MNHEY and CDR2 SMNVEV come from the germline V gene (reference sequence). The CDR3 runs 15 residues. Trimming took 5 bases from V and 2 from J; bases not matched to a gene: 9. The CDR3 spells CASSPWDSTTYEQYF. The CDR3 coding sequence is TGTGCCAGCAGTCCCTGGGACAGCACGACCTACGAGCAGTACTTC.

The V and J genes are TRBV10-1 and TRBJ2-1; 10 bases match TRBD2. V was pared by 4 bases and J by 4 bases, with 1 base of the junction left unmatched. CDR3 length equals 14 residues. Germline V gives CDR1 WNHNN, CDR2 SYGVQD (reference sequence). The CDR3 region is CASSVAGGYNEQFF. The CDR3 DNA reads as TGCGCCAGCAGTGTAGCGGGGGGATACAATGAGCAGTTCTTC.

The chain joins TRBV7-9 to TRBJ2-7; 11 nucleotides agree with TRBD1. The CDR3 contains 17 residues. From germline, CDR1 is SEHNR and CDR2 FQNEAQ (reference sequence). The V gene end was trimmed by 0 bases and the J gene end by 5 bases; junction bases not matched to a gene: 9. CDR3 loop: CASSLADRGLHRDEQYF. CDR3 bases: TGTGCCAGCAGCTTAGCGGACAGGGGGCTACACAGGGACGAGCAGTACTTC.

The rearrangement joins TRBV7-9 to TRBJ2-7, with TRBD1 matching 7 bases. V was clipped by 4 bases and J by 0 bases; unmatched bases: 6. The CDR3 contains 15 residues. The germline gives CDR1 SEHNR, CDR2 FQNEAQ (reference sequence). The CDR3 region is CASSWDRGPSYEQYF. The CDR3 DNA reads as TGTGCCAGCAGCTGGGACAGAGGCCCCTCCTACGAGCAGTACTTC. The full variable domain, in which reference TRBV7-9 and TRBJ2-7 provide the parts outside the CDR3, is DTGVSQNPRHKITKRGQNVTFRCDPISEHNRLYWYRQTLGQGPEFLTYFQNEAQLEKSRLLSDRFSAERPKGSFSTLEIQRTEQGDSAMYLCASSWDRGPSYEQYFGPGTRLTVT.

This clone was observed a few times. The V call is TRBV9, the J call TRBJ1-2; weak D call: TRBD1 (5 bases). The CDR3 has 15 amino acids. Looked up from germline, CDR1 is SGDLS and CDR2 is YYNGEE. Deletions cut 2 bases from V and 1 base from J, with 12 bases between. The CDR3 DNA reads as TGTGCCAGCAGCGTGCAACAGGCCCTTAACTATGGCTACACCTTC. Translated, it gives CASSVQQALNYGYTF.

This chain joins TRBV28 and TRBJ1-4, with TRBD1 identical over 7 bases. J gave up 7 bases and V 6 bases, and 11 bases lay outside the gene matches. The CDR3 totals 15 residues. Germline assignment: CDR1 MDHEN and CDR2 SYDVKM. The CDR3 bases are TGTGCCAGCAGCCTAGACAGGGCCGGTAGTGAAAAACTGTTTTTT. Translating gives CASSLDRAGSEKLFF.

This sequence joins TRBV19 and TRBJ1-2; the D is unclear. Germline V gene sequence: CDR1 LNHDA, CDR2 SQIVND (reference sequence). V was trimmed by 2 bases and J by 3 bases, leaving 10 bases between them. CDR3 size: 14 residues. In DNA, the CDR3 is TGTGCCAGTAGTATACCCGGGGAAGACTATGGCTACACCTTC. Its protein is CASSIPGEDYGYTF.

Here the CDR3 reads CASSLTPPLTGRTTEAFF. For the CDR3, the DNA is TGTGCCAGCAGTTTAACCCCTCCTTTGACAGGGCGGACCACTGAAGCTTTCTTT. This rearrangement joins TRBV27 to TRBJ1-1; 7 nucleotides match TRBD1. Losses at the gene ends were 2 bases for V and 4 bases for J; bases not matched to a gene: 16. This CDR3 comprises 18 residues. Germline CDR1 and CDR2: MNHEY and SMNVEV (reference sequence).

J is TRBJ1-1 and V is TRBV6-1; D ambiguous. In germline, CDR1 is MNHNS, CDR2 SASEGT. This CDR3 has 16 residues. Trimming cost V 2 bases and J 0 bases, with 13 bases left between them. CDR3 DNA sequence: TGTGCCAGCAGTGAAATGACCGACTTAATGAACACTGAAGCTTTCTTT. This gives the protein CASSEMTDLMNTEAFF.

V usage is TRBV27 and J usage is TRBJ2-5; the D gene is possibly TRBD2 (6 bases). The germline V gene has CDR1 MNHEY and CDR2 SMNVEV (reference sequence). The CDR3 spans 15 residues. V was trimmed by 2 bases and J by 5 bases, leaving 15 bases between them. The CDR3 spells CASSLSTSLGETQYF. The CDR3 coding sequence is TGTGCCAGCAGTTTAAGTACTAGCTTAGGGGAGACCCAGTACTTC.

The V gene is TRBV7-2, the J gene TRBJ2-5; 11 nucleotides align to TRBD2. CDR1 and CDR2 from the germline V gene are SGHTA and FQGNSA. V dropped 3 bases and J dropped 1; count of bases not matched to a gene: 1. This CDR3 region has 15 residues. CDR3 in amino acids: CASSFSGGVQETQYF. CDR3 coding DNA: TGTGCCAGCAGCTTTAGCGGGGGGGTCCAAGAGACCCAGTACTTC. The complete variable domain, with remaining parts taken from reference TRBV7-2 and TRBJ2-5, reads GAGVSQSPSNKVTEKGKDVELRCDPISGHTALYWYRQSLGQGLEFLIYFQGNSAPDKSGLPSDRFSAERTGGSVSTLTIQRTQQEDSAVYLCASSFSGGVQETQYFGPGTRLLVL.

The chain recombines TRBV30 with TRBJ1-4, with TRBD1 identical over 9 bases. V shed 3 bases and J 8 bases; nucleotides not matched to a gene: 7. Germline V gene sequence: CDR1 GTSNPN, CDR2 SVGIG (reference sequence). The CDR3 extends over 14 amino acids. The CDR3 DNA sequence: TGTGCCTGGAGGGCCGGGACAGGGAACGAAAAACTGTTTTTT. It specifies CAWRAGTGNEKLFF.

The chain is built from TRBV19 and TRBJ2-5; D gene ambiguous. The V gene lost 7 bases and the J gene lost 0 bases, with 12 bases spanning the gap. CDR1 and CDR2 from the germline V gene are LNHDA and SQIVND (reference sequence). The CDR3 is made up of 14 amino acids. CDR3 loop: CASITTSYQETQYF. In nucleotides, the CDR3 is TGTGCCAGTATTACTACGTCGTACCAAGAGACCCAGTACTTC.

The chain uses TRBV5-6 and TRBJ2-5, with 9 bases matching TRBD1. The CDR3 covers 13 residues. Per germline, CDR1 SGHDT and CDR2 YYEEEE. The junction had 7 bases not matched to a gene; V was cut back by 6 bases and J by 7 bases. In DNA, the CDR3 is TGTGCCAGCACTATGGACAGGGGAGTGACCCAGTACTTC. The encoded protein is CASTMDRGVTQYF.

This chain joins TRBV27 and TRBJ2-7; 9 positions agree with TRBD2. Germline V gene lookup returns CDR1 MNHEY and CDR2 SMNVEV (reference sequence). With V trimmed by 8 bases and J by 0 bases, 14 bases remained unmatched. This CDR3 has 17 amino acids. CDR3: CASCHRSGSAISYEQYF. The DNA of the CDR3 is TGTGCCAGCTGCCATCGTAGCGGGAGTGCGATCTCCTACGAGCAGTACTTC.

The chain has TRBV4-1 and TRBJ1-6, with 7 bases identical to TRBD1. Unmatched junction bases numbered 1, after V lost 4 bases and J lost 1 base. Germline V lookup: CDR1 MGHRA, CDR2 YSYEKL. The CDR3 spans 15 residues. Here the CDR3 reads CASSPGQSYNSPLHF. For the CDR3, the DNA is TGCGCCAGCAGCCCGGGACAGTCCTATAATTCACCCCTCCACTTT.

The V gene is TRBV28, the J gene TRBJ2-1, with 9 bases lining up with TRBD2. CDR1 is MDHEN, CDR2 SYDVKM, per germline. The CDR3 runs to 16 residues. Trimming removed 4 bases from V and 2 bases from J; junction bases left unmatched: 6. In DNA, the CDR3 is TGTGCCAGCAGTTCCCCGACTAGCGGAACCTACAATGAGCAGTTCTTC. Amino acids: CASSSPTSGTYNEQFF.